Presented here are 3 T cell receptor beta chains from one specimen sequenced in a study of graft-versus-host responses after intestinal transplantation. Generated by immunoSEQ multiplex PCR, the TCRdb table keeps only in-frame clones and is missing some. Among 29,000 or so clones listed, about four fifths were seen once. Processed graft tissue released its intraepithelial and lamina propria lymphocytes. The starting material was ileum tissue, obtained 98 days after intestinal transplantation. Source of these receptors: a human patient who received an intestinal transplant, so some T cells may come from the graft donor.

This chain uses TRBV7-8 with TRBJ1-5; TRBD1 is a possible D gene (5 bases). Per the germline V gene, CDR1 is SGHVS and CDR2 is FQNEAQ. The V end lost 6 bases, the J end lost 5 bases, and 20 bases lay between the germline ends. The CDR3 covers 16 residues. The CDR3 protein is CASSLGWGPLDQPQHF. CDR3 sequence (DNA): TGTGCCAGCAGTTTGGGGTGGGGACCTCTCGATCAGCCCCAGCATTTT.

This clone was seen a single time. The CDR3 coding sequence is TGCGCCACTAAGACCGGGACAGGTAGCTACGAGCAGTACTTC. Protein: CATKTGTGSYEQYF. This rearrangement joins TRBV5-1 to TRBJ2-7, with TRBD1 matching over 8 bases. CDR3 length equals 14 residues. The ends lost 9 bases at V and 3 bases at J; junction bases unmatched: 11. Germline V gene lookup returns CDR1 SGHRS and CDR2 YFSETQ.

This chain joins TRBV5-1 and TRBJ2-3; the match to TRBD2 covers 14 bases. With V trimmed by 4 bases and J by 5 bases, 12 bases remained unmatched. Germline-derived CDR1 and CDR2 are SGHRS and YFSETQ. The CDR3 consists of 18 residues. The CDR3 nucleotides are TGCGCCAGCAGCCTACGGACTAGCGGGGGGATGGTGGGAGATACGCAGTATTTT. It yields the protein CASSLRTSGGMVGDTQYF.